The 6 T cell receptor beta chains presented below share a single source sample, sequenced in a study of early T cells in non-severe SARS-CoV-2 infection. A single record per CDR3 protein comes from TCRdb applying MiXCR to the 5' RACE reads. The sample carries around 70,000 distinct CDR3 sequences, 12% recorded once. Sequencing was done on a sample of whole blood. These receptors were obtained from an adult who was a healthcare worker with PCR-confirmed SARS-CoV-2 infection or an uninfected control (not recorded which).

In this sample, this clonotype turned up a few times. The chain combines TRBV7-9 with TRBJ2-1, with D possibly TRBD2 on 6 matching bases. The germline gives CDR1 SEHNR, CDR2 FQNEAQ (reference sequence). This CDR3 has 15 amino acids. The germline V and J ends were trimmed by 3 bases and 5 bases, with 14 bases remaining between them. CDR3 DNA sequence: TGTGCCAGCAGCTTGGAGATAGCGGCAGACAATGAGCAGTTCTTC. Its translation: CASSLEIAADNEQFF.

The rearrangement joins TRBV28 to TRBJ2-2; D gene uncertain. Germline V lookup: CDR1 MDHEN, CDR2 SYDVKM. The CDR3 is 12 residues long. Trimming shortened V by 6 bases and J by 7 bases, and 9 bases separated the two germline ends. The CDR3 spells CASSRLIGELFF. The CDR3 DNA reads TGTGCCAGCAGCCGCCTAATCGGGGAGCTGTTTTTT.

This chain joins TRBV10-3 and TRBJ2-3; 9 nucleotides agree with TRBD2. The CDR3 runs to 15 residues. Germline V gene sequence: CDR1 ENHRY, CDR2 SYGVKD. The ends lost 5 bases at V and 2 bases at J; junction bases unmatched: 5. In DNA form, the CDR3 reads TGTGCCATCAGTACGACTAGCGGTTTCACAGATACGCAGTATTTT. As protein: CAISTTSGFTDTQYF.

The V and J genes are TRBV19 and TRBJ2-1, with TRBD1 identical over 9 bases. Germline V gene data show CDR1 as LNHDA and CDR2 as SQIVND (reference sequence). The CDR3 consists of 16 residues. After removal of 0 bases from V and 9 bases from J, the junction contained 9 bases not matched to a gene. The CDR3 DNA follows: TGTGCCAGTAGTATAGACGGACAGGGGCGCCCCGGTGAGCAGTTCTTC. Translating it yields CASSIDGQGRPGEQFF.

This clonotype was detected many times. V and J are TRBV28 and TRBJ2-7, with 9 positions matching TRBD2. CDR1 is MDHEN, CDR2 SYDVKM, per germline. Trimming removed 6 bases from V and 9 bases from J; junction bases left unmatched: 9. This CDR3 spans 13 amino acids. CDR3 in amino acids: CASSLTSGLGQYF. For the CDR3, the DNA is TGTGCCAGCAGCTTAACTAGCGGGCTCGGGCAGTACTTC.

The rearrangement joins TRBV24-1 to TRBJ2-1, with unresolved D. The CDR3 has 15 amino acids. V lost 4 bases and J lost 0, with 9 bases in between. Germline-derived CDR1 and CDR2 are KGHDR and SFDVKD. In nucleotides, the CDR3 is TGTGCCACCAGTGAAAAGGGCCGCTCCTACAATGAGCAGTTCTTC. This codes for CATSEKGRSYNEQFF.